These 28 T cell receptor beta chains came from one sample sequenced in a study of blood T cell repertoires in COVID-19. TCRdb's copy holds only in-frame clones and misses some; the assay was immunoSEQ multiplex PCR. The table records some 130,000 clones, over 80% of them present only once. Sequencing was carried out using peripheral blood. The receptors derive from a man aged 70 or older with acute or convalescent COVID-19.

The chain employs TRBV18 and TRBJ2-5; 10 bases align to TRBD1. Germline CDR1 KGHSH, CDR2 LQKENI. Germline trimming cut 4 bases from V and 6 bases from J; bases unmatched to any gene: 2. The CDR3 length is 13 residues. CDR3 in DNA: TGTGCCAGCTCACTGACAGGGGGCCAGACCCAGTACTTC. Translating it yields CASSLTGGQTQYF. Full variable domain (rest looked up from reference TRBV18 and TRBJ2-5): NAGVMQNPRHLVRRRGQEARLRCSPMKGHSHVYWYRQLPEEGLKFMVYLQKENIIDESGMPKERFSAEFPKEGPSILRIQQVVRGDSAAYFCASSLTGGQTQYFGPGTRLLVL.

The gene calls are TRBV24-1 and TRBJ2-1, with TRBD1 matching 9 bases. CDR3 size: 16 residues. In germline, CDR1 is KGHDR, CDR2 SFDVKD. CDR3: CAKGTGTLRSYNEQFF. CDR3 sequence (DNA): TGTGCTAAAGGGACAGGGACCCTTCGCTCCTACAATGAGCAGTTCTTC.

This chain connects TRBV6-5 to TRBJ2-7; tentative D call: TRBD1 (6 bases). V gave up 6 bases and J gave up 4 bases, with 10 bases separating them. Germline assignment: CDR1 MNHEY and CDR2 SVGAGI. The CDR3 is made up of 12 amino acids. CDR3 coding DNA: TGTGCCAGCAGCGGACAGCCATACGAGCAGTACTTC. It translates to CASSGQPYEQYF.

The table lists this clone with a count of one. The J gene is TRBJ1-1, the V gene TRBV7-2; tentatively, D is TRBD1 (6 bases). Trimming left V 4 bases short and J 1 base short, with 13 bases between. Germline CDR1 reads SGHTA; CDR2 reads FQGNSA. The CDR3 is made up of 15 amino acids. The CDR3 sequence: CASSSRRGGNTEAFF. The CDR3 DNA reads TGTGCCAGCAGCTCGAGAAGGGGGGGGAACACTGAAGCTTTCTTT.

V and J are TRBV24-1 and TRBJ2-2; 11 bases map to TRBD2. The CDR3 has 17 residues. From germline, CDR1 is KGHDR and CDR2 SFDVKD. The junction had 7 bases not matched to a gene; V was cut back by 4 bases and J by 4 bases. The CDR3 region has the DNA TGTGCCACCAGTGACTCTATAGCGGGGGGGCGCACCGGGGAGCTGTTTTTT. It is translated as CATSDSIAGGRTGELFF.

The chain has TRBV28 and TRBJ1-2; possibly TRBD1 for D (6 bases). Trimming left V 8 bases short and J 4 bases short, with 14 bases between. Germline V gene data show CDR1 as MDHEN and CDR2 as SYDVKM. The CDR3 is made up of 13 amino acids. The CDR3 nucleotides are TGTGCCAGCGATGACAGGTCGACCTATGGCTACACCTTC. Translating it yields CASDDRSTYGYTF.

The chain employs TRBV5-1 and TRBJ2-1; the match to TRBD2 covers 12 bases. The trim removed 2 bases at V and 6 bases at J, leaving 9 bases unmatched. CDR1 and CDR2 (germline): SGHRS, YFSETQ. The CDR3 length is 17 residues. This CDR3 is CASSFIPSGGASNEQFF. The CDR3 DNA reads TGCGCCAGCAGCTTTATTCCTAGCGGGGGGGCAAGCAATGAGCAGTTCTTC.

This chain uses TRBV18 with TRBJ2-7, with a tentative D call TRBD1 (7 bases). Trimming pared 4 bases from V and 3 bases from J, leaving 16 bases between. Germline V gives CDR1 KGHSH, CDR2 LQKENI. This CDR3 is built from 15 residues. This CDR3 reads CASSLEQGTGYEQYF. Written as DNA, the CDR3 is TGTGCCAGCTCACTAGAACAGGGGACTGGCTACGAGCAGTACTTC.

The chain carries TRBV7-9 and TRBJ1-1, with a weak D call TRBD1 (5 bases). This CDR3 is built from 13 residues. Germline CDR1 is SEHNR and CDR2 is FQNEAQ (reference sequence). V dropped 6 bases and J dropped 3 bases, with 11 bases sitting between them. CDR3 loop: CASSHGGDTEAFF. The CDR3 bases are TGTGCCAGCAGTCATGGGGGGGACACTGAAGCTTTCTTT. Full variable domain (remainder filled in from reference TRBV7-9 and TRBJ1-1): DTGVSQNPRHKITKRGQNVTFRCDPISEHNRLYWYRQTLGQGPEFLTYFQNEAQLEKSRLLSDRFSAERPKGSFSTLEIQRTEQGDSAMYLCASSHGGDTEAFFGQGTRLTVV.

The J gene is TRBJ1-1, the V gene TRBV21-1; TRBD1 is the table's D call and was not checked against the DNA. TRBV21-1 is flagged as a pseudogene. The CDR3 length is 16 residues. As DNA, the CDR3 is TGTGCCAGCAGTCTCGCTATGACAGGGTTTAGGGCTGAAGCTTTCTTT. As protein: CASSLAMTGFRAEAFF.

The chain is built from TRBV6-5 and TRBJ2-7; 8 nucleotides match TRBD2. The CDR3 is 14 residues long. Trimming at V came to 6 bases and at J to 0 bases, leaving 4 bases not matched to a gene. The germline CDR1 and CDR2 sequences are MNHEY and SVGAGI. The CDR3 nucleotides are TGTGCCAGCAGCCCCGGGACTAGCTCCTACGAGCAGTACTTC. Encoded protein: CASSPGTSSYEQYF.

The chain recombines TRBV24-1 with TRBJ2-2, with D maybe TRBD2 (6 bases). CDR1 and CDR2 (germline): KGHDR, SFDVKD. There are 22 residues in the CDR3. Trimming took 5 bases from V and 6 from J, leaving 36 bases between them. CDR3 loop: CATSGLFGQGLTGTPYPGELFF. The CDR3 region has the DNA TGTGCCACCAGTGGCCTTTTCGGACAAGGATTAACCGGGACTCCCTATCCCGGGGAGCTGTTTTTT.

The chain links TRBV2 to TRBJ2-3, with 8 bases aligning to TRBD2. Trimming took 4 bases from V and 2 from J; bases not matched to a gene: 5. Germline lookup yields CDR1 SNHLY and CDR2 FYNNEI. The CDR3 loop spans 15 amino acids. In DNA form, the CDR3 reads TGTGCCAGCAGTGCGGGGCGGGGGGACACAGATACGCAGTATTTT. Protein product: CASSAGRGDTDTQYF.

The chain employs TRBV30 and TRBJ1-5; tentative D call: TRBD1 (6 bases). Per the germline V gene, CDR1 is GTSNPN and CDR2 is SVGIG (reference sequence). Between the trimmed V and J ends, which lost 4 bases and 6 bases, there was a span of 16 bases. The CDR3 spans 14 residues. The DNA of the CDR3 is TGTGCCTGGACCGCAGGGGATCGGGGTCAGCCCCAGCATTTT. Translation gives CAWTAGDRGQPQHF.

This chain joins TRBV5-5 and TRBJ1-3; D is possibly TRBD1 (5 bases). The length of the CDR3 is 16 residues. V lost 2 bases to trimming and J lost 5 bases, with 17 bases between them. Germline values: CDR1 SGHKS, CDR2 YYEKEE (reference sequence). The CDR3 DNA follows: TGTGCCAGCAGCTTTGGTCAGGACAACCTAAGAAACACCATATATTTT. It specifies CASSFGQDNLRNTIYF.

This chain joins TRBV5-1 and TRBJ2-3, with 10 positions matching TRBD2. V gave up 3 bases and J gave up 5 bases; unmatched junction bases: 12. Germline CDR1 reads SGHRS; CDR2 reads YFSETQ. The CDR3 contains 17 residues. The CDR3 loop reads CASSSAASGGVLDTQYF. The CDR3 DNA follows: TGCGCCAGCAGCTCCGCGGCTAGCGGGGGTGTTTTAGATACGCAGTATTTT.

This chain uses TRBV19 with TRBJ2-3; weak D call: TRBD2 (7 bases). V was pared by 4 bases and J by 4 bases, with 18 bases between. Per germline, CDR1 LNHDA and CDR2 SQIVND (reference sequence). The CDR3 loop spans 16 amino acids. The CDR3 sequence is CASSSIWGGAPDTQYF. The CDR3 DNA is TGTGCCAGTAGTAGCATTTGGGGGGGGGCCCCAGATACGCAGTATTTT.

The chain couples TRBV9 to TRBJ2-7, with D perhaps matching TRBD2 (6 bases). The V end lost 3 bases, the J end lost 2 bases, and 15 bases lay between the germline ends. This CDR3 contains 15 residues. Germline lookup yields CDR1 SGDLS and CDR2 YYNGEE. The CDR3 reads CASSGGGESAYEQYF. The CDR3 DNA sequence: TGTGCCAGCAGCGGAGGAGGGGAGTCCGCCTACGAGCAGTACTTC.

The chain is built from TRBV27 and TRBJ1-2, with D tentatively TRBD1 (5 bases). V was trimmed by 5 bases and J by 11 bases, leaving 18 bases between them. Germline CDR1 and CDR2: MNHEY and SMNVEV (reference sequence). The CDR3 is made up of 13 amino acids. CDR3 region: CASSDGSGMGYTF. CDR3 coding DNA: TGTGCCAGCAGTGACGGGTCAGGGATGGGATACACCTTC.

This clone was observed a single time. DNA for the CDR3: TGTGCCAGTAGTCCCAGTTTGAACACTGAAGCTTTCTTT. Translating gives CASSPSLNTEAFF. V is TRBV19 and J is TRBJ1-1; the D is unclear. The length of the CDR3 is 13 residues. Trimming took off 5 bases at V and 0 bases at J, with 7 bases between the two ends. CDR1 is LNHDA and CDR2 is SQIVND in the germline V gene (reference sequence).

This sequence joins TRBV5-5 and TRBJ2-5; 9 nucleotides match TRBD1. The CDR3 has 16 amino acids. The germline CDR1 and CDR2 sequences are SGHKS and YYEKEE (reference sequence). The V segment lost 4 bases and the J segment 1 base; nucleotides outside the gene matches: 8. CDR3 DNA sequence: TGTGCCAGCAGCCGCCCGACAGGGGGGCTCCAAGAGACCCAGTACTTC. Its translation: CASSRPTGGLQETQYF.

The J gene is TRBJ1-1, the V gene TRBV7-2; 12 bases agree with TRBD1. The V and J ends lost 1 base and 1 base, in that order; junction bases with no gene match: 7. This CDR3 is built from 18 residues. CDR1 is SGHTA and CDR2 is FQGNSA in the germline V gene. Here the CDR3 DNA reads TGTGCCAGCAGCTTAGGAGGGACAGGGGGCTACCGGAACACTGAAGCTTTCTTT. It codes for CASSLGGTGGYRNTEAFF.

This chain links TRBV27 with TRBJ1-6; D might be TRBD1 (5 bases). CDR3 length equals 19 residues. V was shortened by 3 bases and J by 6 bases, with 24 bases between the two germline ends. Germline CDR1 is MNHEY and CDR2 is SMNVEV (reference sequence). The chain's CDR3 is CASSLGWGRVSQINSPLHF. The CDR3, as DNA: TGTGCCAGCAGTTTGGGATGGGGCAGGGTATCCCAAATTAATTCACCCCTCCACTTT.

The rearrangement uses TRBV27 and TRBJ1-6, with 7 bases that match TRBD1. Germline CDR1 and CDR2: MNHEY and SMNVEV (reference sequence). This CDR3 has 19 amino acids. Unmatched junction bases numbered 16, after V lost 2 bases and J lost 6 bases. The CDR3 region has the DNA TGTGCCAGCAGTTTAGGTACCTTTGGTACAGGGGTGTTTAATTCACCCCTCCACTTT. Protein product: CASSLGTFGTGVFNSPLHF.

The V gene is TRBV30, the J gene TRBJ1-1; D is ambiguous. Germline V gene data show CDR1 as GTSNPN and CDR2 as SVGIG (reference sequence). V gave up 0 bases and J gave up 11 bases, with 10 bases separating them. The CDR3 covers 11 residues. The CDR3 loop reads CAWSVRTRAFF. CDR3 nucleotide sequence: TGTGCCTGGAGTGTACGGACTAGGGCTTTCTTT.

The rearrangement uses TRBV7-2 and TRBJ2-7; 7 bases align to TRBD1. The CDR3 spans 15 residues. The V gene end was trimmed by 4 bases and the J gene end by 2 bases; junction bases not matched to a gene: 8. Germline values: CDR1 SGHTA, CDR2 FQGNSA. CDR3 nucleotides: TGTGCCAGCAGCTCCCACTGGGACAGAACCTACGAGCAGTACTTC. This encodes CASSSHWDRTYEQYF.

The chain recombines TRBV2 with TRBJ1-3, with 10 bases identical to TRBD1. CDR3 length: 16 residues. V was clipped by 5 bases and J by 0 bases; unmatched bases: 4. Germline CDR1 reads SNHLY; CDR2 reads FYNNEI. The chain's CDR3 is CASSRQGASSGNTIYF. CDR3 bases: TGTGCCAGCAGTAGACAGGGGGCTAGCTCTGGAAACACCATATATTTT.

The CDR3 spells CASSLDSTYEQYF. DNA of the CDR3: TGTGCCAGCAGTTTAGACAGTACCTACGAGCAGTACTTC. J is TRBJ2-7 and V is TRBV27, with D possibly being TRBD1 (5 bases). Germline V gene data show CDR1 as MNHEY and CDR2 as SMNVEV (reference sequence). CDR3 length equals 13 residues. The germline V and J ends were trimmed by 2 bases and 2 bases, with 7 bases remaining between them.